This T cell receptor beta chain was identified during a study of patients and donors after allogeneic stem cell transplantation. V lost 6 bases, J lost 4 bases, and 9 bases lay in between. Germline values: CDR1 SGHTA, CDR2 FQGTGA. There are 12 residues in the CDR3. MiXCR was run by TCRdb on the RT-PCR reads, yielding one entry per CDR3 protein. The data show roughly 880,000 distinct CDR3 sequences, roughly 18% seen once. V gene TRBV7-3 combines with J gene TRBJ1-2; D remains ambiguous. The sample consisted of blood, either unsorted or a sorted T cell fraction (not recorded which). The TCR was taken from a human donor who was either an allogeneic HSCT recipient or a stem cell or donor lymphocyte infusion donor (not recorded which). It is not recorded whose cells these are; they may come from a transplant donor. CDR3 DNA sequence: TGTGCCAGCAGTCACGACGGCTATGGCTACACCTTC. Protein product: CASSHDGYGYTF.